This entry lists 10 T cell receptor beta chains sequenced from one sample in a study of Tregs in tolerant kidney transplant recipients. The assay was immunoSEQ multiplex PCR, and TCRdb's table has in-frame clones only and misses some. Its table records tens of thousands of clones. The sample here was CD4+ T cells from blood, taken before the transplant. These receptors were obtained from a human donor who received a combined kidney and bone marrow transplant.

As concerns this clone: The CDR3 end falls 3 residues outside the read, so it is completed with the germline J gene. This sequence joins TRBV7-2 and TRBJ2-7; D possibly corresponds to TRBD2 (6 bases). The germline CDR1 and CDR2 sequences are SGHTA and FQGNSA. The CDR3 totals 15 residues. The germline V and J ends were trimmed by 1 base and 3 bases, with 13 bases remaining between them. The CDR3: CASSLGRDWDYEQYF. CDR3 DNA, as far as it was read: TGTGCCAGCAGCTTAGGTAGGGACTGGGACTACGAG.

Points on this clone: The read comes to an end 3 residues before the CDR3 does, leaving the germline J gene to fill in the end. V gene TRBV6-2 or TRBV6-3 combines with J gene TRBJ2-5, with a weak D call TRBD1 (6 bases). Germline V gene sequence: CDR1 MNHEY, CDR2 SVGEGT. CDR3 length: 14 residues. V lost 6 bases and J lost 3, with 14 bases in between. The sequenced CDR3 bases are TGTGCCAGCAGATTTTACAGGGTCGAAGAGACC. Protein: CASRFYRVEET. The full CDR3 is CASRFYRVEETQYF.

As regards this clone: The read terminates 3 residues before the CDR3 end, so the remaining end is supplied by the germline J gene. This sequence joins TRBV2 and TRBJ2-5; 12 nucleotides match TRBD2. V shed 6 bases, J shed 5 bases, and the junction held 4 bases outside the gene matches. Germline lookup yields CDR1 SNHLY and CDR2 FYNNEI. CDR3 length: 14 amino acids. CDR3 DNA (partial): TGTGCCAGCAGACCCACTAGCGGGGGGGAGACC. This encodes CASRPTSGGET. The CDR3 reads in full as CASRPTSGGETQYF.

Turning to this clone: The read is 3 residues too short to cover the CDR3 end, so that end is filled in from the germline J gene. V and J are TRBV7-2 and TRBJ2-7; D unclear. Trimming removed 0 bases at V and 4 bases at J, with 7 bases between. Germline V gene sequence: CDR1 SGHTA, CDR2 FQGNSA. The CDR3 spans 13 residues. CDR3 DNA, as far as it was read: TGTGCCAGCAGCTTAGCCCCAAATTACGAG. Encoded protein: CASSLAPNYE. The entire CDR3 protein reads CASSLAPNYEQYF.

Worth noting for this clone: The read ends 3 residues early relative to the CDR3; the germline J gene fills the gap. This rearrangement joins TRBV5-6 to TRBJ1-1; no clear D gene. Germline assignment: CDR1 SGHDT and CDR2 YYEEEE. V lost 2 bases, J lost 2 bases, and 7 bases lay in between. The CDR3 sequence is 13 residues long. CDR3: CASSLLPNTEAFF. Incomplete CDR3 DNA: TGTGCCAGCAGCTTACTCCCAAACACTGAA.

In regard to this clone: Sequencing ends 3 residues short of the CDR3 end; the germline J gene provides the rest. The chain carries TRBV19 and TRBJ2-5, with TRBD1 as a possible D gene (6 bases). The CDR3 has 15 amino acids. V shed 2 bases and J shed 5 bases, with 15 bases lying between them. Germline CDR1 is LNHDA and CDR2 is SQIVND (reference sequence). The CDR3: CASSIRVRGPETQYF. The CDR3 bases that were read are TGTGCCAGTAGTATAAGGGTCAGGGGCCCGGAGACC.

The CDR3 loop reads CASRVVGGTNTEAFF. The DNA read from the CDR3 is TGCGCCAGCAGGGTGGTCGGGGGAACGAACACTGAA. V is TRBV5-1 and J is TRBJ1-1; the D gene is possibly TRBD1 (5 bases). The CDR3 is cut off 3 residues early in the read; its end comes from the germline J gene. This CDR3 is built from 15 residues. Trimming shortened V by 5 bases and J by 1 base, and 15 bases separated the two germline ends. Germline CDR1 is SGHRS and CDR2 is YFSETQ. Combining the CDR3 with reference TRBV5-1 and TRBJ1-1 gives the whole variable domain KAGVTQTPRYLIKTRGQQVTLSCSPISGHRSVSWYQQTPGQGLQFLFEYFSETQRNKGNFPGRFSGRQFSNSRSEMNVSTLELGDSALYLCASRVVGGTNTEAFFGQGTRLTVV.

Details on this clone: The CDR3 end is not reached by the read, which stops 3 residues before it; the germline J gene fills it in. The chain joins TRBV5-1 to TRBJ2-1; 8 positions match TRBD2. J lost 4 bases, V lost 1 base, and 4 bases had no gene match. The CDR3 extends over 15 amino acids. Germline assignment: CDR1 SGHRS and CDR2 YFSETQ. CDR3 DNA (partial): TGCGCCAGCAGCTTGTCGGTAGCGGGGTACAATGAG. Protein product: CASSLSVAGYNE. The full CDR3 protein is CASSLSVAGYNEQFF.

Regarding this clone: The read ends 3 residues early relative to the CDR3; the germline J gene fills the gap. V is TRBV18 and J is TRBJ2-4; 8 bases line up with TRBD2. The junction had 17 bases not matched to a gene; V was cut back by 2 bases and J by 2 bases. There are 20 residues in the CDR3. Germline CDR1 reads KGHSH; CDR2 reads LQKENI. This CDR3 reads CASSPTLLAGTLGTKNIQYF. Incomplete CDR3 DNA: TGTGCCAGCTCACCAACCCTCTTAGCGGGAACCTTGGGGACCAAAAACATT.

A note on this clone: The CDR3 is cut off 3 residues early in the read; its end comes from the germline J gene. The chain couples TRBV7-3 to TRBJ2-3; 9 nucleotides line up with TRBD1. V trimming: 1 base; J trimming: 0 bases; junction bases outside the gene matches: 5. CDR3 size: 17 residues. CDR1 is SGHTA and CDR2 is FQGTGA in the germline V gene. The sequenced CDR3 bases are TGTGCCAGCAGCTTAAAATTAGGGACAGGGAGCACAGATACG. This gives the protein CASSLKLGTGSTDT. The complete CDR3 reads CASSLKLGTGSTDTQYF. The full variable domain, completed using reference TRBV7-3 and TRBJ2-3, is GAGVSQTPSNKVTEKGKYVELRCDPISGHTALYWYRQSLGQGPEFLIYFQGTGAADDSGLPNDRFFAVRPEGSVSTLKIQRTERGDSAVYLCASSLKLGTGSTDTQYFGPGTRLTVL.